This TCR beta chain was recovered during a study of graft-versus-host responses after intestinal transplantation. Background on the study: Multivisceral, liver-intestinal, or isolated intestinal transplants were performed in recipients. Study-wide results and limits: Those patients showing graft-donor T cell macrochimerism displayed high graft-versus-host to host-versus-graft clonal ratios in allografts.

TCRdb keeps only in-frame clones here, not all; method: immunoSEQ multiplex PCR. This table has some 100,000 clones, around 93% appearing once. V trimming: 6 bases; J trimming: 3 bases; junction bases outside the gene matches: 18. The CDR3 runs 19 residues. CDR1 is SNHLY, CDR2 FYNNEI, per germline. For this clone: What it recognizes is unknown.

This chain uses TRBV2 with TRBJ2-1; 9 bases map to TRBD1. This specimen was unstimulated CD8+ T cells sorted from spleen or lymph node cells, taken before transplant. The sequence was obtained from a human donor who was the organ donor for an intestinal transplant. CDR3 coding DNA: TGTGCCAGCAGGGTGGGGGACAGGGTAGTACCCGTCGTCTACAATGAGCAGTTCTTC. It is translated as CASRVGDRVVPVVYNEQFF.